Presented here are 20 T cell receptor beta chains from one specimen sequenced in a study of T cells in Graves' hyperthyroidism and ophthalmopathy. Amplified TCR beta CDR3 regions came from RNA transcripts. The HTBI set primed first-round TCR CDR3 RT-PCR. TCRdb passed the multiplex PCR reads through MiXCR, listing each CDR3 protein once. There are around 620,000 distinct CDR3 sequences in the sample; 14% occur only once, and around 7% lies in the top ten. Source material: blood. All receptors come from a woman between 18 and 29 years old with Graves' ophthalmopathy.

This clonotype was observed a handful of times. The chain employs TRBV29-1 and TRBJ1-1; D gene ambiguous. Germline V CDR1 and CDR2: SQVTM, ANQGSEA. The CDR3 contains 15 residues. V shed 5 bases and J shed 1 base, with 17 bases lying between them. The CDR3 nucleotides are TGCAGCGTTAAACCCCAGTCCGACTCGAACACTGAAGCTTTCTTT. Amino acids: CSVKPQSDSNTEAFF.

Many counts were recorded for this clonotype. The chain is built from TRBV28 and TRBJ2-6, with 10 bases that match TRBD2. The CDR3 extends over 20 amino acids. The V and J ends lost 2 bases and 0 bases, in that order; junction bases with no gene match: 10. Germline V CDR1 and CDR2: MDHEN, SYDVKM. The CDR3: CASSLGPGLADFSGANVLTF. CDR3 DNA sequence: TGTGCCAGCAGTTTAGGCCCTGGACTAGCGGATTTCTCTGGGGCCAACGTCCTGACTTTC. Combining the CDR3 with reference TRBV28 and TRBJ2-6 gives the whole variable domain DVKVTQSSRYLVKRTGEKVFLECVQDMDHENMFWYRQDPGLGLRLIYFSYDVKMKEKGDIPEGYSVSREKKERFSLILESASTNQTSMYLCASSLGPGLADFSGANVLTFGAGSRLTVL.

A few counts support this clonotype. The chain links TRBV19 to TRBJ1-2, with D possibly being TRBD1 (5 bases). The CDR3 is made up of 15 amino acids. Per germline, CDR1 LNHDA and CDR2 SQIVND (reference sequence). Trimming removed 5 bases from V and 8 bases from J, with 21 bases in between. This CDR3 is CASSPSLAGLSGYTF. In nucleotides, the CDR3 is TGTGCCAGTAGTCCCAGCTTAGCGGGGCTGAGCGGCTACACCTTC.

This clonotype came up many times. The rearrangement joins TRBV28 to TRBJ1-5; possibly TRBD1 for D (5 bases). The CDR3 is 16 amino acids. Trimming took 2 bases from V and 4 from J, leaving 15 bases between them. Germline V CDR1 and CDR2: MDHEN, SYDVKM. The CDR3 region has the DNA TGTGCCAGCAGTTTAATGGCGGGGGGGACTAATCAGCCCCAGCATTTT. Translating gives CASSLMAGGTNQPQHF.

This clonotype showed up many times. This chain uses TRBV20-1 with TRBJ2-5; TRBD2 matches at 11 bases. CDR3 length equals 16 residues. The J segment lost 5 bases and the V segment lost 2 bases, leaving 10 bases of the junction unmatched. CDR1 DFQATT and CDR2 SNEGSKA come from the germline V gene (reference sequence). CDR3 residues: CSARSSGRATGETQYF. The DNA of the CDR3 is TGCAGTGCTAGAAGTAGCGGGAGGGCCACAGGCGAGACCCAGTACTTC.

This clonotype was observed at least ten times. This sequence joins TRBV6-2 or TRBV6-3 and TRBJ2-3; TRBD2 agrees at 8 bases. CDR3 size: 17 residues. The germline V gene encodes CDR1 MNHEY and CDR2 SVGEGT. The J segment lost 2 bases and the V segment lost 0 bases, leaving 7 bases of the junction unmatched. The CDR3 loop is CASSYSSGRGSTDTQYF. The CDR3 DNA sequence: TGTGCCAGCAGTTACTCGAGCGGGAGAGGGTCCACAGATACGCAGTATTTT.

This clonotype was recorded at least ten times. In DNA, the CDR3 is TGTGCCACCTTACATAGCTACGAGCAGTACTTC. The encoded protein is CATLHSYEQYF. V usage is TRBV28 and J usage is TRBJ2-7; no firm D call. The V gene lost 10 bases and the J gene lost 3 bases, with 10 bases spanning the gap. The germline CDR1 and CDR2 sequences are MDHEN and SYDVKM. The CDR3 sequence is 11 residues long.

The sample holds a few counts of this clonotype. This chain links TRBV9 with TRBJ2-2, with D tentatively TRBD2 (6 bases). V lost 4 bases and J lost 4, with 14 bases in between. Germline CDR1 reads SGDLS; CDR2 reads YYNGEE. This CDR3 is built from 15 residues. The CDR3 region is CASSPREGGTGELFF. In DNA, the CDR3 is TGTGCCAGCAGCCCCCGTGAGGGAGGCACCGGGGAGCTGTTTTTT.

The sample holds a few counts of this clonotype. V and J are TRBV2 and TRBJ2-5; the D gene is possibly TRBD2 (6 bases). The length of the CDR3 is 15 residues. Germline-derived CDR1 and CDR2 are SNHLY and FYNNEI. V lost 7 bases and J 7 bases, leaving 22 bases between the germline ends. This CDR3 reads CASTRTQGLGGTQYF. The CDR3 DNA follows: TGTGCCAGCACGAGGACCCAGGGACTCGGAGGGACCCAGTACTTC.

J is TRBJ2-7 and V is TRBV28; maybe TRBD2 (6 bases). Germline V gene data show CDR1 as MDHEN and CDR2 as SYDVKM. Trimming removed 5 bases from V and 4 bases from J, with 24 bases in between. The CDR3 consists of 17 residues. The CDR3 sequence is CASSTAGQLTPGYEQYF. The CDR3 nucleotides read TGTGCCAGCAGTACGGCGGGGCAGCTCACCCCGGGGTACGAGCAGTACTTC.

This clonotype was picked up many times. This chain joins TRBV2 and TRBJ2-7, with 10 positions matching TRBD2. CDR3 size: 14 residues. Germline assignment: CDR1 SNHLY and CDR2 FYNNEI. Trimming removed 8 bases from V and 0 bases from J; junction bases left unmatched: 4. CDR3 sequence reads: CASQAGGDSYEQYF. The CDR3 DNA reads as TGTGCCAGCCAAGCGGGAGGGGACTCCTACGAGCAGTACTTC.

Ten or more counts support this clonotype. The CDR3 loop is CASRGTGPYQPQHF. Here the CDR3 DNA reads TGTGCCAGCAGGGGGACAGGGCCATATCAGCCCCAGCATTTT. The rearrangement links TRBV12-3 or TRBV12-4 to TRBJ1-5; TRBD1 matches at 9 bases. This CDR3 has 14 residues. V shed 6 bases, J shed 5 bases, and the junction held 5 bases outside the gene matches.

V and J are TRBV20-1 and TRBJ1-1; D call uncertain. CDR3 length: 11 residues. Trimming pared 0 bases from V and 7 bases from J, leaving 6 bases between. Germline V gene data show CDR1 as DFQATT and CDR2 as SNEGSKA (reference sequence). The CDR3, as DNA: TGCAGTGCTAGAGATGGCATTGAAGCTTTCTTT. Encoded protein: CSARDGIEAFF.

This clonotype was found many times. CDR3: CASRDSLHQGQYF. The CDR3 region has the DNA TGTGCCAGCCGGGACAGCCTCCATCAGGGACAGTATTTT. This rearrangement joins TRBV12-3 or TRBV12-4 to TRBJ2-3; TRBD1 matches 7 bases. CDR3 length: 13 amino acids. Germline trimming cut 8 bases from V and 12 bases from J; bases unmatched to any gene: 14.

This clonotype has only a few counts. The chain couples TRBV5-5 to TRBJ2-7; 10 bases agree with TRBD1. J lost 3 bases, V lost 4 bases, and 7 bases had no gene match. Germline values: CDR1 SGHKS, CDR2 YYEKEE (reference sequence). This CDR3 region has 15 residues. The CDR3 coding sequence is TGTGCCAGCAGCCCGACAGGGGGCCCTAACTACGAGCAGTACTTC. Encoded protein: CASSPTGGPNYEQYF.

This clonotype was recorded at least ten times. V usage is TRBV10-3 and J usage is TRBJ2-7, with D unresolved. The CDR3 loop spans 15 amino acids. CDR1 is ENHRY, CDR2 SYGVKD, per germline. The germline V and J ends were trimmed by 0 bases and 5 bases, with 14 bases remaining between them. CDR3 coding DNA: TGTGCCATCAGTGAGTCCTTAAAGTCTTTCCACGAGCAGTACTTC. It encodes CAISESLKSFHEQYF.

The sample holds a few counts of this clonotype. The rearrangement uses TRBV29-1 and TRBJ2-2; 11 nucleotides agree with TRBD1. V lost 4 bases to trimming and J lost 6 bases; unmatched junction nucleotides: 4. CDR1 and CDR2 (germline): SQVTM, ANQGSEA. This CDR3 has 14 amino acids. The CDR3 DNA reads TGCAGCGTTGCGAGGGACAGGGGGGCCGGGGAGCTGTTTTTT. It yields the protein CSVARDRGAGELFF.

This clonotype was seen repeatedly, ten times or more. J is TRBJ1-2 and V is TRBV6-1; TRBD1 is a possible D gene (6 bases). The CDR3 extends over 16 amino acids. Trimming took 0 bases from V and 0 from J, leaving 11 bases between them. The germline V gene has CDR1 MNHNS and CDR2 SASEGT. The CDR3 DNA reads TGTGCCAGCAGTGAAGCGCAGGGGAAGGCTAACTATGGCTACACCTTC. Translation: CASSEAQGKANYGYTF.

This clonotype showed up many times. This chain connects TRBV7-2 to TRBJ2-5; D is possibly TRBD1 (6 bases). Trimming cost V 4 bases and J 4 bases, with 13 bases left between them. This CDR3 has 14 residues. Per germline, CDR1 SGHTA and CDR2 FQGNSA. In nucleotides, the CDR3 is TGTGCCAGCAGCTCACCTGCGGACAGAGAGACCCAGTACTTC. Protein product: CASSSPADRETQYF. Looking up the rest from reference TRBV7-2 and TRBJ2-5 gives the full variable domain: GAGVSQSPSNKVTEKGKDVELRCDPISGHTALYWYRQSLGQGLEFLIYFQGNSAPDKSGLPSDRFSAERTGGSVSTLTIQRTQQEDSAVYLCASSSPADRETQYFGPGTRLLVL.

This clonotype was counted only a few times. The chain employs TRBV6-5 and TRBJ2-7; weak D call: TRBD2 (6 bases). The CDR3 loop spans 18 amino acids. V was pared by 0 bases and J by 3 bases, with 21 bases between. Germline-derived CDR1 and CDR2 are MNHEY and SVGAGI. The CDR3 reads CASSYSLPQSGRSYEQYF. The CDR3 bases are TGTGCCAGCAGTTACTCTCTCCCCCAGTCAGGGAGGAGCTACGAGCAGTACTTC.